The source of this T cell receptor beta chain is a study of T cells in Graves' hyperthyroidism and ophthalmopathy (dated by TCRdb to the late 2010s). Concerning the study at large: Peripheral blood was sampled at the time of initial diagnosis, prior to any treatment. To identify distinguishing TCR V-J signatures, a discovery cohort of 100 patients was used, comprising under 45 with Graves' ophthalmopathy and some 57 with stable Graves' hyperthyroidism. Prospective prediction of ophthalmopathy was tested in an independent validation cohort consisting of 18 hyperthyroidism patients and over 15 patients who later progressed to ophthalmopathy. For training and testing, the roughly 97 patients in the discovery cohort were randomly divided in a 7:3 ratio. Thyroid tissue and blood T-cell repertoires from six or seven Graves' hyperthyroidism patients were also compared in the study. After sampling, hyperthyroidism patients received methimazole starting at 30 mg daily, and ophthalmopathy patients received high-dose intravenous methylprednisolone. TCR Vbeta CDR3 sequencing of fewer than 150 peripheral blood samples (43 ophthalmopathy, some 75 hyperthyroidism and approximately 17 progressor patients) is reported in the paper.

The TCR beta CDR3 regions were amplified from the RNA transcripts. For the first round of RT-PCR on the TCR CDR3, the HTBI primer set was used together with the Qiagen OneStep RT-PCR kit. Libraries were constructed in a second round of multiplex PCR, after which size selection and purification were carried out. Sequencing of the libraries was done on an Illumina HiSeq2000 using paired-end 100 bp reads. The study's processing was this. SOAPnuke was used to process the raw data, throwing out any read that contained adapters or uncalled bases, had a mean Phred below 15, or lacked an exact constant-primer or identifier match. COPE v1.2.5 was used to merge high-quality paired reads, and clonotypes were defined as unique nucleotide sequences. MiTCR v1.1 was used to align the clonotypes against IMGT TRBV, TRBD and TRBJ reference segments. The analysis was restricted to V-J combinations with a frequency above 0.0001, which together covered 99.2% of the repertoires. The TCS score was defined as the ratio of F50 (clonal expansion) to E x V (chaos), calculated using BLOSUM62-based TCRdist between CDR3 peptides within each V-J. Welch's t-statistics and random forest reduced some 510 V-J features to around 14, which were used in a naive Bayes classifier (R e1071). The Morisita-Horn index was used to measure how similar the thyroid and blood repertoires were. TCRdb itself trimmed the public reads at Q25 with fastp, ran MiXCR and retained productive beta chains. CDR3 protein duplicates are merged, each entry listing the most common genes and DNA. The V and J calls, along with clone size, are taken from TCRdb and not from the paper's own processing. The sample contains about 840,000 distinct CDR3 sequences, 35% to 40% of them found a single time. The biggest ten clones account for 7.5% to 9.5% of the sample.

This clonotype was detected many times. Its antigen has not been determined. Base qualities are missing; no much larger clone stands one base away. What the work shows at the level of the full study, not this receptor alone: Most expanded thyroid clonotypes (frequency above 0.001) were also found in blood, which suggests that blood repertoires may mirror thyroid immune responses. In cross-validation, a model built on a 13 V-J signature told ophthalmopathy apart from stable hyperthyroidism with about 90% sensitivity and about 81% specificity, and in testing the same model reached 80%/75%. Sample size was not statistically predetermined, and investigators were not blinded to group allocation. In validation, progression to ophthalmopathy was predicted by the model with about 70% sensitivity and roughly 76% specificity, a median of approximately 6.5 months before onset.

Graves' hyperthyroidism was defined as stable when no progression to ophthalmopathy occurred over 18 months of follow-up. Hyperthyroidism patients were newly diagnosed, had a disease duration of under 2 months, and were aged 18 to 65 years. Exclusion was applied to patients with uncontrolled infections, other autoimmune diseases, pregnancy or lactation. Clinical symptoms, serum thyroxine and TRAb, thyroid ultrasound, and orbital computed tomography formed the basis for the diagnoses. Ficoll-Paque density gradient centrifugation was used to isolate PBMCs from 8 to 10 ml of fresh peripheral blood. Total RNA was extracted with Trizol reagent, and quality was checked on an Agilent 2100 Bioanalyzer. Sequences were obtained from blood. The TCR was taken from a man between 18 and 35 years old with Graves' hyperthyroidism.

The bases are TGTGCCAGCAGTGAAGCGGGGCAAGAGACCCAGTACTTC. It translates to CASSEAGQETQYF. The chain uses TRBV2 and TRBJ2-5; the D gene assignment is ambiguous. Relative to germline, V is 0 bases shorter and J is 2 bases shorter, with 4 bases between their ends. For CDR1 and CDR2, the germline V gene lists SNHLY and FYNNEI. Inclusive of the bounding cysteine and phenylalanine, the CDR3 is 13 residues long. CDR3 DNA is the only sequence kept; it has 39 bases, read in frame from the first base.